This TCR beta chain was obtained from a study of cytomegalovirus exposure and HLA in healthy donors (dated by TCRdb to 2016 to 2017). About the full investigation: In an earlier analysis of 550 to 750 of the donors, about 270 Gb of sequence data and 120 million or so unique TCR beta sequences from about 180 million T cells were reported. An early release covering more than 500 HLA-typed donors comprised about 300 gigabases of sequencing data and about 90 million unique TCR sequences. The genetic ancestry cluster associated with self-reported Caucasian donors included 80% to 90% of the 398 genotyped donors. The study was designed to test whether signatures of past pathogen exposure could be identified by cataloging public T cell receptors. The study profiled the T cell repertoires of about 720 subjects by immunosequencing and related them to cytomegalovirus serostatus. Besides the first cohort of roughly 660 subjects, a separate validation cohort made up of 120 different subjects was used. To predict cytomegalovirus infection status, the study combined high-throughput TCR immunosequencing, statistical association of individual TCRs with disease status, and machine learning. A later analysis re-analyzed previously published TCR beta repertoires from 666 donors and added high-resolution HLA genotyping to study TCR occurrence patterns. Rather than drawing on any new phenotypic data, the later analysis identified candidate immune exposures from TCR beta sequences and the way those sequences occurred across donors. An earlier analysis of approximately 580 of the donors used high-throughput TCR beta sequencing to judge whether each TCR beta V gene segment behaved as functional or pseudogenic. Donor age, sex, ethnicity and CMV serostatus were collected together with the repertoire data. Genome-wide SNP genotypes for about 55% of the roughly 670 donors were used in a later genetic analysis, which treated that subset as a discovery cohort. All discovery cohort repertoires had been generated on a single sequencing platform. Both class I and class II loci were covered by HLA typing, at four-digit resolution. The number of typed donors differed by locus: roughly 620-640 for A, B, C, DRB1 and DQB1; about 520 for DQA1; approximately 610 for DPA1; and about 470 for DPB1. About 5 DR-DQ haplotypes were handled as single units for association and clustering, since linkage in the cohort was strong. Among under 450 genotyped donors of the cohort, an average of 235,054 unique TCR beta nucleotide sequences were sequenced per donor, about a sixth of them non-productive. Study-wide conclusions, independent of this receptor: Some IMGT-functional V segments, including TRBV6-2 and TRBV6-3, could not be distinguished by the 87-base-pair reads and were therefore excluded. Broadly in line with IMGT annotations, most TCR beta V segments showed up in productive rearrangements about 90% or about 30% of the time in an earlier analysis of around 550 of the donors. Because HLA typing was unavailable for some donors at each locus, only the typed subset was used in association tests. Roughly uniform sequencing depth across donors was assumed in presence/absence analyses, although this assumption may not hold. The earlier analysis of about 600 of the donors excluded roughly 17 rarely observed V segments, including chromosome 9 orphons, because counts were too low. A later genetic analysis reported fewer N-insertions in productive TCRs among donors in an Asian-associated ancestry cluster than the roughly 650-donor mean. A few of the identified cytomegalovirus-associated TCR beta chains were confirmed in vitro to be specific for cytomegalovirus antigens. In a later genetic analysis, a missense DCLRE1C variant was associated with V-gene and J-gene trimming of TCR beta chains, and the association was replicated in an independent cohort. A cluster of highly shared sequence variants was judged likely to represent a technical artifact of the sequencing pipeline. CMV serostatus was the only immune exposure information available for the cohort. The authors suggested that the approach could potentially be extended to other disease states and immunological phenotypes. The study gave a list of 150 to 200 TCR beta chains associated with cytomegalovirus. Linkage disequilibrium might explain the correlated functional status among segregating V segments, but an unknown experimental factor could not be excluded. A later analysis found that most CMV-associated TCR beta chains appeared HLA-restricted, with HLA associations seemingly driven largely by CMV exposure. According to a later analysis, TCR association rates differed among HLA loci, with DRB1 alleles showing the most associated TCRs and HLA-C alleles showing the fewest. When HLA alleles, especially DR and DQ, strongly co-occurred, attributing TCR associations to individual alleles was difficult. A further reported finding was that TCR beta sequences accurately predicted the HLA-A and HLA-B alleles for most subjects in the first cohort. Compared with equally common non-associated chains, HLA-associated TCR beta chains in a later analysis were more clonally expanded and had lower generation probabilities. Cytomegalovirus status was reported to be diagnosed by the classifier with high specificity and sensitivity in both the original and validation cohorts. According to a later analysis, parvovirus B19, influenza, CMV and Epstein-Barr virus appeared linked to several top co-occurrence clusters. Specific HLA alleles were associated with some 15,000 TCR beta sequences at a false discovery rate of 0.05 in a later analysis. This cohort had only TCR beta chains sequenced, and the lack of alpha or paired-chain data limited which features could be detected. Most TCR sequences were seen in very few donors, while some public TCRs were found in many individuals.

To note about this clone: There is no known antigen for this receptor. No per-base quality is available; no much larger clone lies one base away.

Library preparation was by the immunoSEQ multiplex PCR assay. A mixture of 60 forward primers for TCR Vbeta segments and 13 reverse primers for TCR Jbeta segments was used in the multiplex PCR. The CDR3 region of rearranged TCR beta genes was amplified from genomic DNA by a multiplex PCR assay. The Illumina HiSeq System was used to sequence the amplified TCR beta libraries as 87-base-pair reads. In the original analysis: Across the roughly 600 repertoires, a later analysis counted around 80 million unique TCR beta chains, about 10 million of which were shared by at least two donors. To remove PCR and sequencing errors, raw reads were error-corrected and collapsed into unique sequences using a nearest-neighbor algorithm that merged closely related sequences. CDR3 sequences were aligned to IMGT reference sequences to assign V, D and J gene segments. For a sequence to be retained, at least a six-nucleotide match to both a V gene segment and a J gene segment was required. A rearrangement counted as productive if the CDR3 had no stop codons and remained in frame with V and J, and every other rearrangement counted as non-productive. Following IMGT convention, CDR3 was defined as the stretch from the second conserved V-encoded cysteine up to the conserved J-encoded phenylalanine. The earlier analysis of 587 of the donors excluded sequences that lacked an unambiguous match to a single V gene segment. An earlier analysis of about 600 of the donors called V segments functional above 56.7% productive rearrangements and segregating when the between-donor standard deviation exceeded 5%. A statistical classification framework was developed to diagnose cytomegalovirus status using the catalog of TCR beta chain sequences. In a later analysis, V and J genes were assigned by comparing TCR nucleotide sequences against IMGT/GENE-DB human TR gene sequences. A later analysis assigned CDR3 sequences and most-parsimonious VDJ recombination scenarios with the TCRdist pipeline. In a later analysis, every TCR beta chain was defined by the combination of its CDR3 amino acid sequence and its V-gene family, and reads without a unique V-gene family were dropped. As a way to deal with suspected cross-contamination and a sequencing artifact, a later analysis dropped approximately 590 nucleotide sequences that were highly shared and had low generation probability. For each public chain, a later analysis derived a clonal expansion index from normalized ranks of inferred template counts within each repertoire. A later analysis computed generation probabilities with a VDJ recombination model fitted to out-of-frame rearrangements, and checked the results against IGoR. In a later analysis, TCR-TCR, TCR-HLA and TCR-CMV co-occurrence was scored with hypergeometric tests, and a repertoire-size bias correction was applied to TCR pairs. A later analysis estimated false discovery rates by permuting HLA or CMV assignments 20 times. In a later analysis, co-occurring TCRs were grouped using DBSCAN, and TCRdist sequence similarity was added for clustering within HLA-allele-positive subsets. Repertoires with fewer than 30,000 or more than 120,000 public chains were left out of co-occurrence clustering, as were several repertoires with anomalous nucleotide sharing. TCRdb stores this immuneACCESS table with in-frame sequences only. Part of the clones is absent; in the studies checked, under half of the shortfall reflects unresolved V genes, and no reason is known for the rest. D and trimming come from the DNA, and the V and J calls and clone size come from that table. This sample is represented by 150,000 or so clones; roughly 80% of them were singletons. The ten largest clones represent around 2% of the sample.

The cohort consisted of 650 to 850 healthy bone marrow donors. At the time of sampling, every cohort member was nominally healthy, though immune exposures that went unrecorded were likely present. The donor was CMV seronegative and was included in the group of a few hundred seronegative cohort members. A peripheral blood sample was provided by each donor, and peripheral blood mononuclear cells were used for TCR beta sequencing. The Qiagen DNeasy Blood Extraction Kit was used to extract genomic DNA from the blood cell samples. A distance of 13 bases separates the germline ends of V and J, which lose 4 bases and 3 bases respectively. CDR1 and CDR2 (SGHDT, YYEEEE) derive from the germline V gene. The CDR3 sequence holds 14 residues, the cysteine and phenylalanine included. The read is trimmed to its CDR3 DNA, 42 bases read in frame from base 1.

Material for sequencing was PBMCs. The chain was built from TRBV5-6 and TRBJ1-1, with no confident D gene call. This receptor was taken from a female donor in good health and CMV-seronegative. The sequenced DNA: TGTGCCAGCAGCGGCGACGCGGGTTACACTGAAGCTTTCTTT. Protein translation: CASSGDAGYTEAFF.